A single sample gave rise to the 30 T cell receptor beta chains below, sequenced in a study of blood T cell repertoires in COVID-19. Data came from immunoSEQ multiplex PCR; TCRdb stores just in-frame clones and leaves some out. The data contain 50,000 or so clones, roughly four fifths of them singletons. Sample: peripheral blood. These receptors were taken from a man of 80 years or more with COVID-19, enrolled during active disease.

Here the CDR3 DNA reads TGTGCCAGCAGCGCGCCAGGGGGCCCCACAGATACGCAGTATTTT. Encoded protein: CASSAPGGPTDTQYF. This rearrangement joins TRBV9 to TRBJ2-3; 8 bases match TRBD1. The V gene end was trimmed by 3 bases and the J gene end by 2 bases; junction bases not matched to a gene: 5. In germline, CDR1 is SGDLS, CDR2 YYNGEE. The CDR3 runs 15 residues.

The CDR3 sequence is CASQGVYNEQFF. The CDR3 DNA reads as TGTGCCTCCCAGGGGGTCTACAATGAGCAGTTCTTC. The chain carries TRBV7-9 and TRBJ2-1, with TRBD1 identical over 7 bases. The CDR3 is 12 amino acids. J lost 3 bases, V lost 11 bases, and 4 bases had no gene match. CDR1 is SEHNR and CDR2 is FQNEAQ in the germline V gene (reference sequence).

This chain joins TRBV5-4 and TRBJ2-4, with TRBD1 matching over 8 bases. The CDR3 runs to 17 residues. CDR1 is SGHNT, CDR2 YYREEE, per germline (reference sequence). With 0 bases clipped from V and 2 bases from J, the junction kept 7 bases outside the gene matches. Here the CDR3 reads CASSLEAGGAPKNIQYF. In nucleotides, the CDR3 is TGTGCCAGCAGCTTGGAGGCAGGGGGCGCTCCCAAAAACATTCAGTACTTC.

The chain combines TRBV19 with TRBJ1-5; perhaps TRBD1 as D (6 bases). The V gene lost 7 bases and the J gene lost 6 bases, with 16 bases spanning the gap. The CDR3 has 14 amino acids. CDR1 and CDR2 (germline): LNHDA, SQIVND (reference sequence). Here the CDR3 DNA reads TGTGCCAGTACTAAATGGGGGGGCGGTCAGCCCCAGCATTTT. This sequence encodes CASTKWGGGQPQHF. The whole variable domain, filled in from reference TRBV19 and TRBJ1-5, reads DGGITQSPKYLFRKEGQNVTLSCEQNLNHDAMYWYRQDPGQGLRLIYYSQIVNDFQKGDIAEGYSVSREKKESFPLTVTSAQKNPTAFYLCASTKWGGGQPQHFGDGTRLSIL.

V is TRBV18 and J is TRBJ2-7; the match to TRBD1 covers 9 bases. There are 17 residues in the CDR3. V trimming: 6 bases; J trimming: 2 bases; junction bases outside the gene matches: 14. CDR1 is KGHSH and CDR2 is LQKENI in the germline V gene. CDR3 sequence: CASSQSGTGNGAYEQYV. Written as DNA, the CDR3 is TGTGCCAGCTCCCAGAGCGGGACAGGGAACGGCGCCTACGAGCAGTACGTC.

J is TRBJ1-2 and V is TRBV6-5, with 7 bases aligning to TRBD1. Germline lookup yields CDR1 MNHEY and CDR2 SVGAGI. J gave up 2 bases and V 0 bases, and 0 bases lay outside the gene matches. CDR3 length: 14 amino acids. CDR3 in DNA: TGTGCCAGCAGTTACTCGACAGGGAACTATGGCTACACCTTC. It encodes CASSYSTGNYGYTF.

The chain links TRBV30 to TRBJ2-2; 7 nucleotides agree with TRBD1. Germline loops: CDR1 GTSNPN, CDR2 SVGIG (reference sequence). CDR3 length: 14 amino acids. Unmatched junction bases numbered 2, after V lost 0 bases and J lost 4 bases. This chain's CDR3 is CAWSVPGGTGELFF. CDR3 coding DNA: TGTGCCTGGAGTGTACCAGGGGGCACCGGGGAGCTGTTTTTT.

This clone was observed a single time. This sequence joins TRBV12-3 or TRBV12-4 and TRBJ1-2, with 7 positions matching TRBD1. The CDR3 loop spans 13 amino acids. The V and J ends lost 5 bases and 6 bases, in that order; junction bases with no gene match: 6. The CDR3 loop is CASSLRGVDGYTF. The CDR3 DNA sequence: TGTGCCAGCAGTCTCAGGGGGGTGGATGGCTACACCTTC.

This clone was observed a handful of times. Mismatch with germline at one junction end may stem from a read error. This chain joins TRBV19 and TRBJ1-1; D not resolved. CDR1 and CDR2 (germline): LNHDA, SQIVND (reference sequence). The CDR3 contains 12 residues. The CDR3 reads CASSIGNSEAFF. CDR3 bases: TGTGCCAGCAGTATAGGGAACAGTGAAGCTTTCTTT.

V and J are TRBV7-2 and TRBJ1-5; a weak D match, TRBD1 (5 bases). The V gene lost 1 base and the J gene lost 3 bases, with 13 bases spanning the gap. CDR3 length equals 16 residues. Germline assignment: CDR1 SGHTA and CDR2 FQGNSA. CDR3 DNA sequence: TGTGCCAGCAGCTTAGAGGGACTCCCTCCCAATCAGCCCCAGCATTTT. Protein: CASSLEGLPPNQPQHF.

CDR3 loop: CASSLGGTTSPLHF. The CDR3 nucleotides are TGTGCCAGCAGCTTGGGTGGGACTACTTCACCCCTCCACTTT. The rearrangement uses TRBV5-6 and TRBJ1-6; TRBD1 might be the D (5 bases). The V gene lost 0 bases and the J gene lost 9 bases, with 10 bases spanning the gap. The CDR3 spans 14 residues. Germline V gene sequence: CDR1 SGHDT, CDR2 YYEEEE. Combining the CDR3 with reference TRBV5-6 and TRBJ1-6 gives the whole variable domain DAGVTQSPTHLIKTRGQQVTLRCSPKSGHDTVSWYQQALGQGPQFIFQYYEEEERQRGNFPDRFSGHQFPNYSSELNVNALLLGDSALYLCASSLGGTTSPLHFGNGTRLTVT.

This chain links TRBV28 with TRBJ1-1; D ambiguous. The CDR3 has 12 amino acids. The V and J ends lost 6 bases and 3 bases respectively, with 8 bases between them. Germline lookup yields CDR1 MDHEN and CDR2 SYDVKM. The CDR3 region has the DNA TGTGCCAGCAGCCCCGGTTACACTGAAGCTTTCTTT. Encoded protein: CASSPGYTEAFF.

V usage is TRBV7-2 and J usage is TRBJ2-7, with TRBD2 matching over 13 bases. V shed 5 bases and J 0 bases; nucleotides not matched to a gene: 4. The CDR3 length is 16 residues. CDR1 and CDR2 from the germline V gene are SGHTA and FQGNSA. The CDR3 protein is CASSLGTSGASYEQYF. The CDR3 nucleotides are TGTGCCAGCAGCCTAGGGACTAGCGGGGCCTCCTACGAGCAGTACTTC.

The rearrangement joins TRBV28 to TRBJ2-3, with D maybe TRBD2 (6 bases). The V gene lost 5 bases and the J gene lost 8 bases, with 20 bases spanning the gap. The CDR3 runs to 15 residues. Germline loops: CDR1 MDHEN, CDR2 SYDVKM. The CDR3 region has the DNA TGTGCCAGCAGTCTCGGGACTCCCAGCCACAGTACGCAGTATTTT. Translation: CASSLGTPSHSTQYF.

The chain links TRBV2 to TRBJ2-7; TRBD1 agrees at 8 bases. J gave up 2 bases and V 6 bases, and 6 bases lay outside the gene matches. The CDR3 has 14 residues. Germline lookup yields CDR1 SNHLY and CDR2 FYNNEI. CDR3 loop: CASRVGQGPYEQYF. The CDR3 DNA reads TGTGCCAGCAGGGTAGGACAGGGCCCCTACGAGCAGTACTTC.

The chain employs TRBV20-1 and TRBJ1-1; 8 nucleotides match TRBD1. Germline assignment: CDR1 DFQATT and CDR2 SNEGSKA (reference sequence). V shed 6 bases and J 4 bases; nucleotides not matched to a gene: 4. The CDR3 extends over 12 amino acids. CDR3 sequence reads: CSASQGATEAFF. The CDR3 DNA follows: TGCAGTGCGAGTCAGGGGGCCACTGAAGCTTTCTTT.

J is TRBJ2-7 and V is TRBV9; TRBD1 agrees at 7 bases. The ends lost 3 bases at V and 0 bases at J; junction bases unmatched: 3. Per germline, CDR1 SGDLS and CDR2 YYNGEE. The CDR3 is made up of 14 amino acids. CDR3 DNA: TGTGCCAGCAGCGCGGGGACAGTCTCCTACGAGCAGTACTTC. This codes for CASSAGTVSYEQYF.

This clone qualifies as medium-sized. The chain combines TRBV4-1 with TRBJ1-2, with 7 bases identical to TRBD1. The CDR3 consists of 16 residues. Trimming at V came to 1 base and at J to 2 bases, leaving 7 bases not matched to a gene. The germline V gene has CDR1 MGHRA and CDR2 YSYEKL. As DNA, the CDR3 is TGCGCCAGCAGCCAAGCCCCTACAGGGGAAAACTATGGCTACACCTTC. This translates into CASSQAPTGENYGYTF.

The chain joins TRBV6-5 to TRBJ1-4; D not certain. Trimming shortened V by 5 bases and J by 6 bases, and 13 bases separated the two germline ends. Germline values: CDR1 MNHEY, CDR2 SVGAGI. This CDR3 contains 14 residues. CDR3 residues: CASSPRGWHEKLFF. The DNA of the CDR3 is TGTGCCAGCAGTCCCCGAGGTTGGCATGAAAAACTGTTTTTT.

This clone came up a few times. The V and J genes are TRBV24-1 and TRBJ1-3; no clear D gene. V was shortened by 12 bases and J by 0 bases, with 14 bases between the two germline ends. Germline V CDR1 and CDR2: KGHDR, SFDVKD. The CDR3 covers 14 residues. The CDR3 bases are TGTGCCCGCAAGACGGGGAGCTCTGGAAACACCATATATTTT. Protein: CARKTGSSGNTIYF.

The CDR3 is CAWSPAGTSGGEQYF. CDR3 sequence (DNA): TGTGCCTGGAGTCCCGCCGGGACTAGCGGGGGGGAGCAGTACTTC. The rearrangement links TRBV30 to TRBJ2-7, with 15 positions matching TRBD2. CDR3 length: 15 residues. Looked up from germline, CDR1 is GTSNPN and CDR2 is SVGIG (reference sequence). The J segment lost 7 bases and the V segment lost 2 bases, leaving 6 bases of the junction unmatched.

The V gene is TRBV18, the J gene TRBJ2-2, with D perhaps matching TRBD1 (5 bases). There are 16 residues in the CDR3. The V and J ends lost 2 bases and 7 bases respectively, with 17 bases between them. Germline lookup yields CDR1 KGHSH and CDR2 LQKENI. The CDR3 region is CASSPRNQGSGGELFF. The CDR3 region has the DNA TGTGCCAGCTCACCAAGGAATCAGGGCTCGGGCGGGGAGCTGTTTTTT.

This clone was observed a few times. The chain couples TRBV18 to TRBJ1-5, with a possible D match to TRBD1 (6 bases). Germline V CDR1 and CDR2: KGHSH, LQKENI. V was cut by 3 bases and J by 4 bases, with 16 bases left in between. The CDR3 spans 16 residues. The CDR3 DNA reads as TGTGCCAGCTCACCGGGTCCACAGGGTACTAATCAGCCCCAGCATTTT. It translates to CASSPGPQGTNQPQHF.

The chain carries TRBV29-1 and TRBJ2-1; possibly TRBD2 for D (6 bases). The germline V gene encodes CDR1 SQVTM and CDR2 ANQGSEA. Trimming shortened V by 2 bases and J by 4 bases, and 12 bases separated the two germline ends. This CDR3 spans 14 amino acids. CDR3 sequence reads: CSVEWGGNYNEQFF. The CDR3 region has the DNA TGCAGCGTTGAATGGGGCGGGAATTACAATGAGCAGTTCTTC.

The chain recombines TRBV30 with TRBJ1-5; 8 positions agree with TRBD1. CDR1 and CDR2 (germline): GTSNPN, SVGIG (reference sequence). The junction had 4 bases not matched to a gene; V was cut back by 0 bases and J by 3 bases. The CDR3 has 15 residues. The CDR3 nucleotides are TGTGCCTGGAGTGTACAGGGGGGAGACAATCAGCCCCAGCATTTT. This codes for CAWSVQGGDNQPQHF.

V usage is TRBV6-4 and J usage is TRBJ2-3; no firm D call. CDR3 size: 14 residues. Germline CDR1 is MRHNA and CDR2 is SNTAGT. The V end was cut by 7 bases, the J end by 0 bases, with 11 bases between. DNA of the CDR3: TGTGCCAGCATCGAACGGTCTAGCACAGATACGCAGTATTTT. Its translation: CASIERSSTDTQYF.

The CDR3, as DNA: TGTGCCAGCAGCCTGGACAGGGGGTGGACTCAGCCCCAGCATTTT. Protein: CASSLDRGWTQPQHF. This chain connects TRBV5-5 to TRBJ1-5; 10 nucleotides align to TRBD1. After removal of 4 bases from V and 6 bases from J, the junction contained 7 bases not matched to a gene. The CDR3 totals 15 residues. Germline CDR1 SGHKS, CDR2 YYEKEE (reference sequence).

This clone was seen only a few times. The V call is TRBV11-2, the J call TRBJ2-3; D gene ambiguous. There are 17 residues in the CDR3. The V gene lost 2 bases and the J gene lost 0 bases, with 15 bases spanning the gap. CDR1 and CDR2 (germline): SGHAT, FQNNGV. This CDR3 is CASSLSALSSSTDTQYF. CDR3 coding DNA: TGTGCCAGCAGCTTAAGCGCTTTAAGTTCTAGCACAGATACGCAGTATTTT. Combining the CDR3 with reference TRBV11-2 and TRBJ2-3 gives the whole variable domain EAGVAQSPRYKIIEKRQSVAFWCNPISGHATLYWYQQILGQGPKLLIQFQNNGVVDDSQLPKDRFSAERLKGVDSTLKIQPAKLEDSAVYLCASSLSALSSSTDTQYFGPGTRLTVL.

The CDR3 DNA reads as TGTGCCAGCAGCCCCACGTCTGTCGGGGAGAACACTGAAGCTTTCTTT. The encoded protein is CASSPTSVGENTEAFF. The chain joins TRBV5-5 to TRBJ1-1; D call uncertain. The CDR3 consists of 16 residues. With 4 bases removed from V and 1 base from J, the gap between germline ends came to 17 bases. CDR1 SGHKS and CDR2 YYEKEE come from the germline V gene (reference sequence). Full variable domain (remainder filled in from reference TRBV5-5 and TRBJ1-1): DAGVTQSPTHLIKTRGQQVTLRCSPISGHKSVSWYQQVLGQGPQFIFQYYEKEERGRGNFPDRFSARQFPNYSSELNVNALLLGDSALYLCASSPTSVGENTEAFFGQGTRLTVV.

J is TRBJ1-4 and V is TRBV5-1; a weak D match, TRBD1 (5 bases). CDR3 size: 16 residues. Trimming shortened V by 4 bases and J by 0 bases, and 13 bases separated the two germline ends. Germline V gives CDR1 SGHRS, CDR2 YFSETQ. The CDR3 DNA follows: TGCGCCAGCAGCCCAGCTACAGGCGCAACTAATGAAAAACTGTTTTTT. It yields the protein CASSPATGATNEKLFF.